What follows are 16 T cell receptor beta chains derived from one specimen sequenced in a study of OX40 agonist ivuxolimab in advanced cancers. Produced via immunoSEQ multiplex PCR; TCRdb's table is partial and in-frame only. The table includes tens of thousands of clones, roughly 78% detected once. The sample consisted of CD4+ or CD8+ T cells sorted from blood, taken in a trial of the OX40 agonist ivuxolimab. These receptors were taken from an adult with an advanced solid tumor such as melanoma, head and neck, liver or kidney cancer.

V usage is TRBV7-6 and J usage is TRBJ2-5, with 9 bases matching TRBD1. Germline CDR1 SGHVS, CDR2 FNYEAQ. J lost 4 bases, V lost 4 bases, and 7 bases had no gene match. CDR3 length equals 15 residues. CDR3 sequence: CASSSPGQGRETQYF. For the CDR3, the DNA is TGTGCCAGCAGCTCCCCGGGACAGGGAAGAGAGACCCAGTACTTC. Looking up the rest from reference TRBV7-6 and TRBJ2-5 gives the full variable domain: GAGVSQSPRYKVTKRGQDVALRCDPISGHVSLYWYRQALGQGPEFLTYFNYEAQQDKSGLPNDRFSAERPEGSISTLTIQRTEQRDSAMYRCASSSPGQGRETQYFGPGTRLLVL.

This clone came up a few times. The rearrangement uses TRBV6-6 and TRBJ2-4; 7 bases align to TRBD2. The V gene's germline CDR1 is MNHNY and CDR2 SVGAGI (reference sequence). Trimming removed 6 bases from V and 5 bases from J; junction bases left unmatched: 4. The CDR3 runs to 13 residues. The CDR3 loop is CASSLGLENIQYF. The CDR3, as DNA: TGTGCCAGCAGCCTCGGACTAGAAAACATTCAGTACTTC.

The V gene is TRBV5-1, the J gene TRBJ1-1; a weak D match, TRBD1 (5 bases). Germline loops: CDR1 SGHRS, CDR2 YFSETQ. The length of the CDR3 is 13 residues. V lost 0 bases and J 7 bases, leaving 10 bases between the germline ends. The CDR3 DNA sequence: TGCGCCAGCAGCTTGGACGGGGGACTTGAAGCTTTCTTT. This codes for CASSLDGGLEAFF.

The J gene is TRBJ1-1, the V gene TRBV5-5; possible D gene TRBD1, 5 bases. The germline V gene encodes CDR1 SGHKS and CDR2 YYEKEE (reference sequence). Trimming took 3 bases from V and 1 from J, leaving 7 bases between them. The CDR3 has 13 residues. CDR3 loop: CASSWTPNTEAFF. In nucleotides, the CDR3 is TGTGCCAGCAGCTGGACACCGAACACTGAAGCTTTCTTT.

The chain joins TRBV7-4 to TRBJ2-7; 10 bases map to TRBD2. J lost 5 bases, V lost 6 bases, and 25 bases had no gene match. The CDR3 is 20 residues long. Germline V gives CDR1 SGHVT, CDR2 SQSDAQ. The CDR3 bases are TGTGCCAGCAGATTAAACAGGAGCAGGAACTCTAGCGGGAGCGTGGACGAGCAGTACTTC. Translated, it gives CASRLNRSRNSSGSVDEQYF.

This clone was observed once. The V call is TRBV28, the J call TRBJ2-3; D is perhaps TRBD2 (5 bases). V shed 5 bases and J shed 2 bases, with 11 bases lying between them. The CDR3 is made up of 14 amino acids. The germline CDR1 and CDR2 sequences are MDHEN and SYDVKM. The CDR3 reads CASSQERITDTQYF. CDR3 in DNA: TGTGCCAGCAGTCAGGAGCGGATCACAGATACGCAGTATTTT.

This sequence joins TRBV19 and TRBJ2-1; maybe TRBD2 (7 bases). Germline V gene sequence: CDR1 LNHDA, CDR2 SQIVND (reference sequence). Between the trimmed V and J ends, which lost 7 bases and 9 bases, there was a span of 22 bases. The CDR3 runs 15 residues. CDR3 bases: TGTGCCAGTACCGAGGGGGGGAGGGCCTTCGGTGAGCAGTTCTTC. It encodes CASTEGGRAFGEQFF.

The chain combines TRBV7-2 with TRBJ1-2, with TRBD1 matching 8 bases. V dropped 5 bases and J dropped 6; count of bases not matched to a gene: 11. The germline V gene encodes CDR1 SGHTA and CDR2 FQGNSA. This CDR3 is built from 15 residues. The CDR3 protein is CASSVVDRVLDGYTF. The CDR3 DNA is TGTGCCAGCAGCGTTGTGGACAGGGTGCTGGATGGCTACACCTTC.

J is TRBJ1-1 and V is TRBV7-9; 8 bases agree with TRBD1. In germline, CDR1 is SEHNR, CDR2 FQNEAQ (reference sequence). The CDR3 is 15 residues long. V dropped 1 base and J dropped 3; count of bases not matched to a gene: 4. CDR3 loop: CASSLDGQGDTEAFF. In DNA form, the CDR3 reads TGTGCCAGCAGCTTAGATGGACAGGGTGACACTGAAGCTTTCTTT. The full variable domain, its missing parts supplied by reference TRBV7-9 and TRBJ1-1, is DTGVSQNPRHKITKRGQNVTFRCDPISEHNRLYWYRQTLGQGPEFLTYFQNEAQLEKSRLLSDRFSAERPKGSFSTLEIQRTEQGDSAMYLCASSLDGQGDTEAFFGQGTRLTVV.

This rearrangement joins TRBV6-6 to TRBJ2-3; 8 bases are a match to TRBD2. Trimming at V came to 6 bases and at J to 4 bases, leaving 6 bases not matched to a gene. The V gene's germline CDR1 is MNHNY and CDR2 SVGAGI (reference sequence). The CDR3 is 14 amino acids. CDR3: CASSPGRGSDTQYF. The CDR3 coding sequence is TGTGCCAGCAGCCCCGGGAGGGGGTCAGATACGCAGTATTTT.

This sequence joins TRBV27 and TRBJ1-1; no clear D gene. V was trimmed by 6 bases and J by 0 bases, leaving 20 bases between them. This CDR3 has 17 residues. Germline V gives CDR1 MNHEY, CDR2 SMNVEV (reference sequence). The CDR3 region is CASRVTPTESMNTEAFF. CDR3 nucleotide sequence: TGTGCCAGCAGAGTCACACCAACAGAGTCCATGAACACTGAAGCTTTCTTT.

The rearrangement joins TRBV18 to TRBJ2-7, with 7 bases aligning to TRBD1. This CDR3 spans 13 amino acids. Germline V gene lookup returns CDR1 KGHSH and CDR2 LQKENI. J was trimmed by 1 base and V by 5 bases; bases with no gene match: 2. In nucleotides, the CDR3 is TGTGCCAGCTCAACAGGGGCGTCCTACGAGCAGTACTTC. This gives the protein CASSTGASYEQYF. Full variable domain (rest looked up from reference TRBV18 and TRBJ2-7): NAGVMQNPRHLVRRRGQEARLRCSPMKGHSHVYWYRQLPEEGLKFMVYLQKENIIDESGMPKERFSAEFPKEGPSILRIQQVVRGDSAAYFCASSTGASYEQYFGPGTRLTVT.

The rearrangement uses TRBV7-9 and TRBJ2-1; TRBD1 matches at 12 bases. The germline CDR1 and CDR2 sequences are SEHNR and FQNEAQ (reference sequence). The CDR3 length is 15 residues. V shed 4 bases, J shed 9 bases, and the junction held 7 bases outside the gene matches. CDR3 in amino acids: CASSSGGTGGFEQFF. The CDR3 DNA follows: TGTGCCAGCAGCTCTGGCGGGACAGGGGGCTTTGAGCAGTTCTTC. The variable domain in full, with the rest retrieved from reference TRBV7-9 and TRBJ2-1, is DTGVSQNPRHKITKRGQNVTFRCDPISEHNRLYWYRQTLGQGPEFLTYFQNEAQLEKSRLLSDRFSAERPKGSFSTLEIQRTEQGDSAMYLCASSSGGTGGFEQFFGPGTRLTVL.

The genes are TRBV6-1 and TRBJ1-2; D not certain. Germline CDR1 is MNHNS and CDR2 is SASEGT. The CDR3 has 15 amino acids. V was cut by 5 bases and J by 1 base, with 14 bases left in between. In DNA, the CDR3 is TGTGCCAGCAGTTCCACGGGGTTTGGTAACTATGGCTACACCTTC. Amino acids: CASSSTGFGNYGYTF.

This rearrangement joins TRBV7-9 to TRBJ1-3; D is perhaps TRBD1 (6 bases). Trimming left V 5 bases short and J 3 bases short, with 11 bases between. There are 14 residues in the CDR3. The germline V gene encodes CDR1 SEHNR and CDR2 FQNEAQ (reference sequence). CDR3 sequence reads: CASSAGAGGNTIYF. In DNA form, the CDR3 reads TGTGCCAGCAGCGCAGGGGCAGGTGGAAACACCATATATTTT.

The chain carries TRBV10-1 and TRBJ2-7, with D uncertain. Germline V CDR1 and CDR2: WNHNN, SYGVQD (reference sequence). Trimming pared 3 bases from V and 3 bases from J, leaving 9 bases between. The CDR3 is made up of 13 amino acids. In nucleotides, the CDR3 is TGCGCCAGCAGTGAAAGAACTGGCTACGAGCAGTACTTC. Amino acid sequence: CASSERTGYEQYF.